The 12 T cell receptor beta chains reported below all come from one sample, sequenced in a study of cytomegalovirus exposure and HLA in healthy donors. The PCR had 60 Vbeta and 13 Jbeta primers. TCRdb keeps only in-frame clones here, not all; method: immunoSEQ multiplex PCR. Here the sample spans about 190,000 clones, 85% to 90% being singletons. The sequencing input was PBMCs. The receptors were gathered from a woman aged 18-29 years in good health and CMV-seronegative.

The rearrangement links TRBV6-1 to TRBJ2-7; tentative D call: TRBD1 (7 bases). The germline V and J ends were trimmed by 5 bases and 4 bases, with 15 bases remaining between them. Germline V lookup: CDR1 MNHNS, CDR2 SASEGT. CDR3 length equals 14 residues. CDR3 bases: TGTGCCAGCAGTACAGGGGACTCGAGATACGAGCAGTACTTC. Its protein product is CASSTGDSRYEQYF.

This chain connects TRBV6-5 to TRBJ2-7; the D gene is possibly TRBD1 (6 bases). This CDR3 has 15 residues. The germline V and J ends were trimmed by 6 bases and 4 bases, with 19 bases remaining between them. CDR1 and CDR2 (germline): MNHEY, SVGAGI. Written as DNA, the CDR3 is TGTGCCAGCAGCCGCGCTTCAGGGGAAGGTTACGAGCAGTACTTC. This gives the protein CASSRASGEGYEQYF.

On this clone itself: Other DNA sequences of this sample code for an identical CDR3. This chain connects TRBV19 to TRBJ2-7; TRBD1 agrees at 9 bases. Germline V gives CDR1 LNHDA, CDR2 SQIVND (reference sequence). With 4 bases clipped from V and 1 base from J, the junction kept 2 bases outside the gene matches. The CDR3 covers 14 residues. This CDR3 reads CASSKGQGSYEQYF. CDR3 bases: TGTGCCAGTAGTAAAGGACAGGGGTCCTACGAGCAGTACTTC. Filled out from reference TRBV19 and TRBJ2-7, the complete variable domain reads DGGITQSPKYLFRKEGQNVTLSCEQNLNHDAMYWYRQDPGQGLRLIYYSQIVNDFQKGDIAEGYSVSREKKESFPLTVTSAQKNPTAFYLCASSKGQGSYEQYFGPGTRLTVT.

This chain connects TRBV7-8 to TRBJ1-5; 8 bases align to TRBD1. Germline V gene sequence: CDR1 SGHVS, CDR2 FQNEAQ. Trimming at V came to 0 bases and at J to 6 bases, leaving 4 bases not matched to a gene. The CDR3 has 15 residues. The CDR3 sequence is CASSLARTGGQPQHF. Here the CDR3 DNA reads TGTGCCAGCAGCTTAGCGAGAACAGGGGGTCAGCCCCAGCATTTT.

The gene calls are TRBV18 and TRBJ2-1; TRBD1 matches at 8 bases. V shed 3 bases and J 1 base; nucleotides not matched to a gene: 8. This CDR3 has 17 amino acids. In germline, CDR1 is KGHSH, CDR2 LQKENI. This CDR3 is CASSPRSRGRSYNEQFF. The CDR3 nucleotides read TGTGCCAGCTCACCGAGATCCAGGGGGCGGTCCTACAATGAGCAGTTCTTC.

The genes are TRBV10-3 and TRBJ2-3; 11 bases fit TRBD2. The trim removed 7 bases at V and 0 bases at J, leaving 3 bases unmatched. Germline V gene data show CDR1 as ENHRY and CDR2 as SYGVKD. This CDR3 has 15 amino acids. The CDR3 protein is CAIKLAGDSTDTQYF. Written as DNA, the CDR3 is TGTGCCATCAAACTAGCGGGGGATAGCACAGATACGCAGTATTTT.

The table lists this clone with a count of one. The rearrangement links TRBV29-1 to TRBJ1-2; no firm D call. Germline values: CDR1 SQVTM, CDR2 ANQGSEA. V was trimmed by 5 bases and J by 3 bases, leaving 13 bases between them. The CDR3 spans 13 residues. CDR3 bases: TGCAGCGTTAGACATGCGCCGGACTATGGCTACACCTTC. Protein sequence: CSVRHAPDYGYTF.

CDR3: CASRAQGAEAFF. The CDR3 bases are TGTGCCAGCAGGGCACAGGGGGCTGAAGCTTTCTTT. This chain connects TRBV6-5 to TRBJ1-1; TRBD1 agrees at 8 bases. V gave up 6 bases and J gave up 6 bases; unmatched junction bases: 3. The CDR3 length is 12 residues. Germline CDR1 MNHEY, CDR2 SVGAGI.

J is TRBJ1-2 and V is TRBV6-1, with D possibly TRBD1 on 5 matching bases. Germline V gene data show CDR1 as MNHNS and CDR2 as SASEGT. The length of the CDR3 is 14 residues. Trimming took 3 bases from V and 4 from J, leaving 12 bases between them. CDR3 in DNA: TGTGCCAGCAGTGAGGAGCAGGGCCGCTATGGCTACACCTTC. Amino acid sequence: CASSEEQGRYGYTF.

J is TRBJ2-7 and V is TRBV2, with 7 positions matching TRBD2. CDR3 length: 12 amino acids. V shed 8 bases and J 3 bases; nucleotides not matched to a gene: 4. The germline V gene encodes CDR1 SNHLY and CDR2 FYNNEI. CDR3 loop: CASRGDHYEQYF. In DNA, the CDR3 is TGTGCCAGCCGGGGGGACCACTACGAGCAGTACTTC. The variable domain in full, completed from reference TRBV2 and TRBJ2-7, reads EPEVTQTPSHQVTQMGQEVILRCVPISNHLYFYWYRQILGQKVEFLVSFYNNEISEKSEIFDDQFSVERPDGSNFTLKIRSTKLEDSAMYFCASRGDHYEQYFGPGTRLTVT.

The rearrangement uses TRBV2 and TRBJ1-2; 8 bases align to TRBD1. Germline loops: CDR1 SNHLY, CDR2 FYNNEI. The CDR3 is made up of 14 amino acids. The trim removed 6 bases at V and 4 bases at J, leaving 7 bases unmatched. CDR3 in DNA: TGTGCCAGCAGATTAGGACAGGGCACCTATGGCTACACCTTC. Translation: CASRLGQGTYGYTF.

CDR3 in amino acids: CASSYWGQGNTEAFF. Here the CDR3 DNA reads TGTGCCAGCAGTTACTGGGGACAGGGAAACACTGAAGCTTTCTTT. V usage is TRBV6-5 and J usage is TRBJ1-1; TRBD1 matches at 9 bases. Per germline, CDR1 MNHEY and CDR2 SVGAGI. The CDR3 contains 15 residues. V trimming: 1 base; J trimming: 2 bases; junction bases outside the gene matches: 2.